This T cell receptor beta chain was identified during a study of blood T cell repertoires in COVID-19. As for the study in general: The United States, Italy and Spain supplied acute and convalescent COVID-19 samples. T cells, B-cell-depleted T cells, or PBMCs supplied cDNA or gDNA.

The assay was immunoSEQ multiplex PCR, and TCRdb's table has in-frame clones only and misses some. This table holds a few hundred thousand clones, around 89% found once. This sequence was found in an older woman with COVID-19, enrolled during active disease. Input material: peripheral blood.

CDR3 coding DNA: TGTGCCAGCTCACCTCGGACCGGGACAGGCCAGAACACTGAAGCTTTCTTT. It yields the protein CASSPRTGTGQNTEAFF. The chain combines TRBV18 with TRBJ1-1, with 8 bases that match TRBD1. The CDR3 spans 17 residues. From germline, CDR1 is KGHSH and CDR2 LQKENI. V shed 3 bases and J 1 base; nucleotides not matched to a gene: 10.